The source of this T cell receptor beta chain is a study of blood T cell repertoires in COVID-19 (TCRdb year 2020). With regard to the full study: Samples from collaborators originated in the United States, Italy and Spain and spanned both the acute and convalescent phases of COVID-19. Where HLA class I and class II types were available, the types were taken from metadata supplied by the sample provider, not from assay-based typing. Samples came from the ongoing ImmuneRACE study (first 160 participants) plus 1,254 subjects from 6 global collaborators. The prospective study material was composed of cDNA or gDNA derived from T cells, B-cell-depleted T cells, or PBMCs. The sample metadata nearly always contained a de-identified subject ID, COVID-19 status, age in years and sex. The dataset comprised deeply sampled blood TCRbeta repertoires from subjects exposed to, actively infected with, or recovered from COVID-19. The repertoires were made available in a free public database intended to serve as a resource for research on the immune response to SARS-CoV-2. Points the paper makes about the study in general: How much clinical and demographic metadata was included differed by source and by participant, and the metadata was provided uncurated.

Concerning this clone itself: Its antigen target is currently unknown. Within one base of it there is no much larger clone, and no base qualities were kept.

Reading from cysteine to phenylalanine, the CDR3 counts 15 amino acids. The DNA shown is the 45-base CDR3, in frame from base 1. V is clipped by 6 bases and J by 1 base, and the sequence between their germline boundaries is 13 bases long. Sequences SNHLY (CDR1) and FYNNEI (CDR2) are obtained from the germline V gene. Whole blood was collected in K2EDTA tubes by collaborating institutions according to the institutions' own protocols. For TCRbeta analysis, collaborators shipped samples in one of three forms: frozen whole blood, isolated PBMCs, or DNA extracted from either of those sample types. The immunoSEQ Assay, a bias-controlled multiplex PCR, was used to amplify TCRbeta CDR3 regions from genomic DNA. Under the source paper's analysis protocol: Within the assay, amplification of reference gene primers was used to estimate how many nucleated cells each sample contained. Sequence reads were collapsed and filtered to measure the absolute abundance of every unique TCRbeta CDR3 rearrangement. Productive Simpson clonality was computed per sample as the square root of Simpson's diversity index over productive rearrangements. This immuneACCESS table, as held by TCRdb, lists in-frame sequences with V and J called but not all clones. Of the missing ones, under half trace to an unresolved V gene in checked studies; the others have no known cause. V, J and clone size reflect that table, while D and trimming were determined from the DNA. The sample profile shows over 100,000 clones; 75% to 95% of them were found once. 3.5% to 4.5% of the sample lies in the top ten.

Input material: peripheral blood. The chain is encoded by TRBV2 joined to TRBJ1-5; tentative D gene TRBD1, with 6 bases matching. This TCR derives from a man younger than 35 with acute or convalescent COVID-19. The CDR3 sequence is CASRWGTGSNQPQHF. The DNA sequence is given as TGTGCCAGCAGGTGGGGTACAGGGAGCAATCAGCCCCAGCATTTT.